These 17 T cell receptor beta chains originate from one sample sequenced in a study of shared clonotypes between healthy human individuals. Sequencing was performed with immunoSEQ multiplex PCR; in TCRdb, only in-frame clones are kept and a portion is missing. The table has around 2.5 million clones, 93% seen once. The sequencing sample was made of naive CD4+ T cells from PBMCs. As to subset: CD45RA+ positively selected. These receptor sequences come from a man between 18 and 35 years old in good health. Some clones in this sample may be carry-over from other donors' samples.

The CDR3 sequence: CASSNWEQFF. In DNA form, the CDR3 reads TGTGCCAGCAGCAACTGGGAGCAGTTCTTC. This chain connects TRBV7-9 to TRBJ2-1; D unresolved. CDR3 length: 10 amino acids. V lost 5 bases and J 10 bases, leaving 6 bases between the germline ends. Germline CDR1 is SEHNR and CDR2 is FQNEAQ (reference sequence).

V is TRBV7-2 and J is TRBJ2-2, with TRBD2 matching 7 bases. Germline CDR1 SGHTA, CDR2 FQGNSA. The CDR3 covers 17 residues. J was trimmed by 6 bases and V by 2 bases; bases with no gene match: 12. Written as DNA, the CDR3 is TGTGCCAGCAGCTTACGAGGGAGGGCCGTGCGGGCCGGGGAGCTGTTTTTT. This codes for CASSLRGRAVRAGELFF.

The chain joins TRBV19 to TRBJ1-5, with 9 bases lining up with TRBD1. CDR1 LNHDA and CDR2 SQIVND come from the germline V gene (reference sequence). J was trimmed by 3 bases and V by 5 bases; bases with no gene match: 8. The CDR3 spans 16 residues. The CDR3 coding sequence is TGTGCCAGTAGTGGACCGGGACAGGGCACCAATCAGCCCCAGCATTTT. Its protein product is CASSGPGQGTNQPQHF.

The chain uses TRBV28 and TRBJ1-1; 9 positions match TRBD1. The CDR3 consists of 15 residues. J was trimmed by 3 bases and V by 6 bases; bases with no gene match: 8. Germline assignment: CDR1 MDHEN and CDR2 SYDVKM. The CDR3 loop is CASRDDRGADTEAFF. CDR3 DNA sequence: TGTGCCAGCAGAGACGACAGGGGGGCAGACACTGAAGCTTTCTTT.

This chain links TRBV30 with TRBJ2-7; D gene unclear. Trimming took 4 bases from V and 3 from J, leaving 19 bases between them. Germline V gives CDR1 GTSNPN, CDR2 SVGIG (reference sequence). The CDR3 is made up of 15 amino acids. CDR3 nucleotides: TGTGCCTGGAAACGGCTCGGCGTTTTGAGCTACGAGCAGTACTTC. Its translation: CAWKRLGVLSYEQYF.

This rearrangement joins TRBV28 to TRBJ2-2; D might be TRBD2 (6 bases). CDR1 is MDHEN, CDR2 SYDVKM, per germline. Trimming pared 7 bases from V and 2 bases from J, leaving 17 bases between. This CDR3 comprises 16 residues. The CDR3: CASKSPGTLNTGELFF. The CDR3 region has the DNA TGTGCCAGCAAATCTCCCGGGACTCTCAACACCGGGGAGCTGTTTTTT.

The chain employs TRBV5-1 and TRBJ1-2, with TRBD1 identical over 9 bases. With 4 bases clipped from V and 1 base from J, the junction kept 2 bases outside the gene matches. The length of the CDR3 is 14 residues. Germline loops: CDR1 SGHRS, CDR2 YFSETQ. The CDR3 DNA sequence: TGCGCCAGCAGCAGGGACAGGGATAACTATGGCTACACCTTC. It specifies CASSRDRDNYGYTF.

The chain uses TRBV10-1 and TRBJ2-1; D remains unclear. Germline V lookup: CDR1 WNHNN, CDR2 SYGVQD (reference sequence). V was cut by 0 bases and J by 13 bases, with 13 bases left in between. The CDR3 spans 13 residues. The CDR3, as DNA: TGCGCCAGCAGTGAGTCGGCGGTTTTAAGACAGTTCTTC. It is translated as CASSESAVLRQFF.

The rearrangement uses TRBV28 and TRBJ1-5, with D tentatively TRBD1 (6 bases). V shed 11 bases and J shed 2 bases, with 16 bases lying between them. The CDR3 contains 14 residues. The V gene's germline CDR1 is MDHEN and CDR2 SYDVKM. Here the CDR3 DNA reads TGTGCCGGGCAGGGGACTGGGCGCAATCAGCCCCAGCATTTT. Residues: CAGQGTGRNQPQHF.

The rearrangement joins TRBV10-1 to TRBJ2-2, with 12 bases identical to TRBD2. The CDR3 extends over 18 amino acids. With V trimmed by 7 bases and J by 4 bases, 13 bases remained unmatched. Germline CDR1 and CDR2: WNHNN and SYGVQD (reference sequence). The CDR3 spells CASIPKGPSGRGTGELFF. The CDR3 DNA is TGCGCCAGCATCCCCAAGGGGCCTAGCGGGAGGGGCACCGGGGAGCTGTTTTTT.

This chain links TRBV7-9 with TRBJ2-1; 7 bases agree with TRBD2. The CDR3 runs to 16 residues. Per germline, CDR1 SEHNR and CDR2 FQNEAQ (reference sequence). The ends lost 1 base at V and 10 bases at J; junction bases unmatched: 13. CDR3 sequence reads: CASSLGGSSGLGEQFF. For the CDR3, the DNA is TGTGCCAGCAGCTTAGGAGGTTCTAGCGGTTTAGGGGAGCAGTTCTTC. Looking up the rest from reference TRBV7-9 and TRBJ2-1 gives the full variable domain: DTGVSQNPRHKITKRGQNVTFRCDPISEHNRLYWYRQTLGQGPEFLTYFQNEAQLEKSRLLSDRFSAERPKGSFSTLEIQRTEQGDSAMYLCASSLGGSSGLGEQFFGPGTRLTVL.

CDR3 loop: CASSLVRTTLSYEQYF. The CDR3 DNA reads TGCGCCAGCAGCTTGGTCAGGACAACCCTAAGCTACGAGCAGTACTTC. This chain joins TRBV5-1 and TRBJ2-7, with D possibly TRBD1 on 5 matching bases. There are 16 residues in the CDR3. Germline CDR1 SGHRS, CDR2 YFSETQ. Trimming shortened V by 0 bases and J by 3 bases, and 16 bases separated the two germline ends.

A note on this clone: The sample carries other DNA sequences with the same CDR3. The V call is TRBV5-1, the J call TRBJ1-5; D not resolved. This CDR3 comprises 14 residues. The V end lost 0 bases, the J end lost 3 bases, and 7 bases lay between the germline ends. From germline, CDR1 is SGHRS and CDR2 YFSETQ. As DNA, the CDR3 is TGCGCCAGCAGCTTGGGAGGCCCCAATCAGCCCCAGCATTTT. It translates to CASSLGGPNQPQHF.

The chain is built from TRBV10-3 and TRBJ2-7; 15 bases fit TRBD2. Germline V gene data show CDR1 as ENHRY and CDR2 as SYGVKD. V shed 7 bases, J shed 6 bases, and the junction held 7 bases outside the gene matches. This CDR3 has 15 amino acids. The DNA for the CDR3 is TGTGCCATCATGGGGACGGGACTAGCGGGAGGCGAGCAGTACTTC. Encoded protein: CAIMGTGLAGGEQYF.

The genes are TRBV7-3 and TRBJ2-5; 11 positions agree with TRBD1. Trimming took 5 bases from V and 4 from J; bases not matched to a gene: 9. There are 16 residues in the CDR3. Germline CDR1 is SGHTA and CDR2 is FQGTGA. DNA for the CDR3: TGTGCCAGCAGCCTATTCGGGACAGGGGGTTCAGAGACCCAGTACTTC. Its protein is CASSLFGTGGSETQYF.

On this clone itself: Other DNA sequences in the same sample also yield this CDR3. This chain connects TRBV18 to TRBJ2-3; D uncertain. Germline CDR1 reads KGHSH; CDR2 reads LQKENI. Trimming took 3 bases from V and 0 from J, leaving 4 bases between them. CDR3 size: 13 residues. The CDR3 loop is CASSPSSTDTQYF. The CDR3 bases are TGTGCCAGCTCACCGAGCAGCACAGATACGCAGTATTTT.

In this sample, this clone turned up once. Other DNA sequences from this sample encode an identical CDR3 as well. V is TRBV19 and J is TRBJ1-5; D uncertain. V lost 5 bases and J 1 base, leaving 6 bases between the germline ends. Germline assignment: CDR1 LNHDA and CDR2 SQIVND (reference sequence). This CDR3 contains 13 residues. The CDR3 is CASSSDSNQPQHF. CDR3 nucleotide sequence: TGTGCCAGTAGTTCGGACAGCAATCAGCCCCAGCATTTT. The full variable domain, in which reference TRBV19 and TRBJ1-5 provide the parts outside the CDR3, is DGGITQSPKYLFRKEGQNVTLSCEQNLNHDAMYWYRQDPGQGLRLIYYSQIVNDFQKGDIAEGYSVSREKKESFPLTVTSAQKNPTAFYLCASSSDSNQPQHFGDGTRLSIL.